Listed below are T cell receptor beta chains from one sample, sequenced in a study of response to subunit inactivated influenza vaccine. TCRdb re-analysed the RT-PCR reads in MiXCR, keeping a single row per CDR3 protein. The repertoire consists of 500,000 to 550,000 distinct CDR3 sequences, with around 7.7% occurring once and the leading ten covering about an eighth. Sample: PBMCs from blood, taken 23 months after vaccination. Every receptor here comes from a man between 50 and 69 years old who received an inactivated influenza vaccine. Each CDR3 is given with its conserved first and last residue. A D gene is named only where the DNA matches it firmly. A clone size is listed for some rows: how often the clone was seen (once, few, many), or a class if it is expanded.

CDR3nt: TGTGCCAGCAGCTTTGTGGCTAGCGGATACAATGAGCAGTTCTTC; CDR3aa: CASSFVASGYNEQFF; d_gene: TRBD2; v_gene: TRBV7-9; abundance: many; j_gene: TRBJ2-1
CDR3nt: TGTGCCAGCAGCTCGGGACTAGCGGGGGTTGACGAGCAGTACTTC; CDR3aa: CASSSGLAGVDEQYF; d_gene: TRBD2; v_gene: TRBV7-2; abundance: .; j_gene: TRBJ2-7
CDR3nt: TGTGCCATCAGTGAGTCGTCTGCGGGAACCGTTCTCTTC; CDR3aa: CAISESSAGTVLF; d_gene: .; v_gene: TRBV10-3; abundance: .; j_gene: TRBJ2-1
CDR3nt: TGTGCCAGTAGACGGGATTCTGGCTACACCTTC; CDR3aa: CASRRDSGYTF; d_gene: .; v_gene: TRBV19; abundance: many; j_gene: TRBJ1-2
CDR3nt: TGCGCCAGCAGCCAAGGTGCAGGGGATGGCTACACCTTC; CDR3aa: CASSQGAGDGYTF; d_gene: .; v_gene: TRBV4-3; abundance: few; j_gene: TRBJ1-2
CDR3nt: TGTGCCAGCAGCGTAGTCCCTAGCGGGAGGAACACCGGGGAGCTGTTTTTT; CDR3aa: CASSVVPSGRNTGELFF; d_gene: TRBD2; v_gene: TRBV9; abundance: .; j_gene: TRBJ2-2
CDR3nt: TGCGCCAGCAGCTGGGCCAGGCAGGGACGGGTTGGCTACACCTTC; CDR3aa: CASSWARQGRVGYTF; d_gene: .; v_gene: TRBV5-1; abundance: .; j_gene: TRBJ1-2
CDR3nt: TGCAGTGCTACCCCCCACGGCAATCAGCCCCAGCATTTT; CDR3aa: CSATPHGNQPQHF; d_gene: .; v_gene: TRBV20-1; abundance: few; j_gene: TRBJ1-5
CDR3nt: TGTGCCAGCAGCCGTGGCCGCCAGGGAGAGACCCAGTACTTC; CDR3aa: CASSRGRQGETQYF; d_gene: .; v_gene: TRBV6-2/TRBV6-3; abundance: .; j_gene: TRBJ2-5
CDR3nt: TGTGCCAGTAAAACTAGCTCCAGGAGCTCCTACAATGAGCAGTTCTTC; CDR3aa: CASKTSSRSSYNEQFF; d_gene: .; v_gene: TRBV19; abundance: many; j_gene: TRBJ2-1
CDR3nt: TGTGCCAGCAGTTACCCTAACCCGGGGAGAAGCAATCAGCCCCAGCATTTT; CDR3aa: CASSYPNPGRSNQPQHF; d_gene: .; v_gene: TRBV6-2/TRBV6-3; abundance: few; j_gene: TRBJ1-5
CDR3nt: TGTGCCAGCAGCCGACAGGCGGATGGCTACACCTTC; CDR3aa: CASSRQADGYTF; d_gene: .; v_gene: TRBV7-2; abundance: many; j_gene: TRBJ1-2
CDR3nt: TGTGCCAGCTCACTGCAGCGGGAGGTCTACGAGCAGTACTTC; CDR3aa: CASSLQREVYEQYF; d_gene: TRBD2; v_gene: TRBV18; abundance: .; j_gene: TRBJ2-7
CDR3nt: TGCAGCGCAGCCAGGGACACTACCCCCTATGGCTACACCTTC; CDR3aa: CSAARDTTPYGYTF; d_gene: .; v_gene: TRBV29-1; abundance: .; j_gene: TRBJ1-2
CDR3nt: TGCGCCAGCAGCATGGGACTAGCGGTAGACAATGAGCAGTTCTTC; CDR3aa: CASSMGLAVDNEQFF; d_gene: TRBD2; v_gene: TRBV5-1; abundance: many; j_gene: TRBJ2-1
CDR3nt: TGTGCCAGCAGCCAAGGACTAGCGGGAGGTATCGAGCAGTTCTTC; CDR3aa: CASSQGLAGGIEQFF; d_gene: TRBD2; v_gene: TRBV12-3/TRBV12-4; abundance: many; j_gene: TRBJ2-1
CDR3nt: TGCGCCAGCAGCGAAGCTAGCGGGGCTGCCGGGGAGCTGTTTTTT; CDR3aa: CASSEASGAAGELFF; d_gene: TRBD2; v_gene: TRBV5-1; abundance: .; j_gene: TRBJ2-2
CDR3nt: TGCAGCGTTGGATCCTCTAACTATGGCTACACCTTC; CDR3aa: CSVGSSNYGYTF; d_gene: .; v_gene: TRBV29-1; abundance: .; j_gene: TRBJ1-2
CDR3nt: TGCAGTGCTCCGGGACTGGGGTACGAGCAGTACTTC; CDR3aa: CSAPGLGYEQYF; d_gene: .; v_gene: TRBV20-1; abundance: few; j_gene: TRBJ2-7
CDR3nt: TGTGCCAGCAGCGTAGTGAGCACTGAAGCTTTCTTT; CDR3aa: CASSVVSTEAFF; d_gene: .; v_gene: TRBV9; abundance: .; j_gene: TRBJ1-1
CDR3nt: TGTGCCAGCAGCTTAGCCACGGTGAACACTGAAGCTTTCTTT; CDR3aa: CASSLATVNTEAFF; d_gene: .; v_gene: TRBV7-6; abundance: few; j_gene: TRBJ1-1
CDR3nt: TGTGCCAGCAGCCGCCTCCGGGACTTCTACGAGCAGTACTTC; CDR3aa: CASSRLRDFYEQYF; d_gene: .; v_gene: TRBV7-2; abundance: .; j_gene: TRBJ2-7
CDR3nt: TGTGCCAGCAGCTTATATGAGGGACGATACGAGCAGTACTTC; CDR3aa: CASSLYEGRYEQYF; d_gene: .; v_gene: TRBV7-2; abundance: .; j_gene: TRBJ2-7
CDR3nt: TGTGCCAGCAGCTCAGGGCTCTGGAGTCCCATATATTTT; CDR3aa: CASSSGLWSPIYF; d_gene: .; v_gene: TRBV12-3/TRBV12-4; abundance: .; j_gene: TRBJ1-3
CDR3nt: TGCGCCAGCAGTGATTCCGGGCCTTCCTACGAGCAGTACTTC; CDR3aa: CASSDSGPSYEQYF; d_gene: .; v_gene: TRBV10-2; abundance: few; j_gene: TRBJ2-7
CDR3nt: TGTGCCATCAGAGGACAGGGCCTGAGCACAGATACGCAGTATTTT; CDR3aa: CAIRGQGLSTDTQYF; d_gene: TRBD1; v_gene: TRBV10-3; abundance: .; j_gene: TRBJ2-3
CDR3nt: TGTGCCAGCAGTGGAACGGAGAACTACGAGCAGTACTTC; CDR3aa: CASSGTENYEQYF; d_gene: .; v_gene: TRBV25-1; abundance: many; j_gene: TRBJ2-7
CDR3nt: TGCGCCAGCAGCCAAGTAGGGACAGGGGGAGAGACCCAGTACTTC; CDR3aa: CASSQVGTGGETQYF; d_gene: TRBD1; v_gene: TRBV4-3; abundance: .; j_gene: TRBJ2-5
CDR3nt: TGTGCCAGCAGCTTAACCACCTACTCCTACGAGCAGTACTTC; CDR3aa: CASSLTTYSYEQYF; d_gene: .; v_gene: TRBV11-2; abundance: many; j_gene: TRBJ2-7
CDR3nt: TGTGCCAGCAGCCCATCCTACCCCGGGACGGAGAGCACAGATACGCAGTATTTT; CDR3aa: CASSPSYPGTESTDTQYF; d_gene: .; v_gene: TRBV7-8; abundance: .; j_gene: TRBJ2-3
CDR3nt: TGTGCCAGCAGCCGCAACTTAGATACGCAGTATTTT; CDR3aa: CASSRNLDTQYF; d_gene: .; v_gene: TRBV12-3/TRBV12-4; abundance: many; j_gene: TRBJ2-3
CDR3nt: TGTGCCAGCAGATCGGACGCCCTTACCCGTCTCCTCCACTTT; CDR3aa: CASRSDALTRLLHF; d_gene: .; v_gene: TRBV6-1; abundance: .; j_gene: TRBJ1-6
CDR3nt: TGTGCCAGCAGAATACTCTCGGGGGAAGACTATGGCTACACCTTC; CDR3aa: CASRILSGEDYGYTF; d_gene: .; v_gene: TRBV6-5; abundance: many; j_gene: TRBJ1-2
CDR3nt: TGTGCCAGCAGCCAAGGACGGACCAAGTCCTACGAGCAGTACTTC; CDR3aa: CASSQGRTKSYEQYF; d_gene: .; v_gene: TRBV3-1; abundance: many; j_gene: TRBJ2-7
CDR3nt: TGCGCCAGCAGCCAAGAGCAGGGAAACTATGGCTACACCTTC; CDR3aa: CASSQEQGNYGYTF; d_gene: .; v_gene: TRBV4-3; abundance: few; j_gene: TRBJ1-2
CDR3nt: TGTGCCAGCAGTCCGGCGGGACAGGGGGCTTCCGGGGAGCTGTTTTTT; CDR3aa: CASSPAGQGASGELFF; d_gene: TRBD1; v_gene: TRBV3-1; abundance: many; j_gene: TRBJ2-2
CDR3nt: TGCGCCAGCAGCCAGGAGCCTAACTATGGCTACACCTTC; CDR3aa: CASSQEPNYGYTF; d_gene: .; v_gene: TRBV4-1; abundance: .; j_gene: TRBJ1-2
CDR3nt: TGCGCCAGCAGCTTGGATACAGGGGGCCTCACACCCCTCCACTTT; CDR3aa: CASSLDTGGLTPLHF; d_gene: TRBD1; v_gene: TRBV5-1; abundance: few; j_gene: TRBJ1-6
CDR3nt: TGTGCCAGCAGTTACGTCCAGGTGTATGGCTACACCTTC; CDR3aa: CASSYVQVYGYTF; d_gene: .; v_gene: TRBV6-6; abundance: many; j_gene: TRBJ1-2
CDR3nt: TGTGCCAGCAGTTTCCGGGGTGCGAATTCACCCCTCCACTTT; CDR3aa: CASSFRGANSPLHF; d_gene: .; v_gene: TRBV12-3/TRBV12-4; abundance: .; j_gene: TRBJ1-6
CDR3nt: TGTGCCAGCAGCTTACAGACGGCAGGGGGAAAACTGTTTTTT; CDR3aa: CASSLQTAGGKLFF; d_gene: TRBD1; v_gene: TRBV7-2; abundance: few; j_gene: TRBJ1-4
CDR3nt: TGTGCCAGCAGCCCAGCAGGGACAACCTATGGCTACACCTTC; CDR3aa: CASSPAGTTYGYTF; d_gene: .; v_gene: TRBV7-2; abundance: many; j_gene: TRBJ1-2
CDR3nt: TGTGCCAGCAGCTTAGGACTTGGCGGGGAGCTGTTTTTT; CDR3aa: CASSLGLGGELFF; d_gene: .; v_gene: TRBV11-2; abundance: .; j_gene: TRBJ2-2
CDR3nt: TGTGCCAGCAGTACGGCTTGGGCACCAAATGCAGATACGCAGTATTTT; CDR3aa: CASSTAWAPNADTQYF; d_gene: .; v_gene: TRBV6-2/TRBV6-3; abundance: .; j_gene: TRBJ2-3
CDR3nt: TGTGCCAGCAGCCGAGGACGGAAGATGGGCACAGATACGCAGTATTTT; CDR3aa: CASSRGRKMGTDTQYF; d_gene: .; v_gene: TRBV3-1; abundance: many; j_gene: TRBJ2-3
CDR3nt: TGCAGTGCTCACGGGACAGACAATTCACCCCTCCACTTT; CDR3aa: CSAHGTDNSPLHF; d_gene: TRBD1; v_gene: TRBV20-1; abundance: few; j_gene: TRBJ1-6
CDR3nt: TGTGCCAGCAGCTTATCCCTAACAGCAGATACGCAGTATTTT; CDR3aa: CASSLSLTADTQYF; d_gene: .; v_gene: TRBV7-9; abundance: few; j_gene: TRBJ2-3
CDR3nt: TGCGCCAGCAGCCAAGATCATGCGGGAGCCAAAAACATTCAGTACTTC; CDR3aa: CASSQDHAGAKNIQYF; d_gene: .; v_gene: TRBV4-3; abundance: .; j_gene: TRBJ2-4
CDR3nt: TGTGCCAGCAGTTACTCGGACAGGTACAAAGGCGAGCAGTACTTC; CDR3aa: CASSYSDRYKGEQYF; d_gene: TRBD1; v_gene: TRBV6-2/TRBV6-3; abundance: .; j_gene: TRBJ2-7
CDR3nt: TGTGCCAGCAGCCACTTAAGCGAGCAGTACTTC; CDR3aa: CASSHLSEQYF; d_gene: .; v_gene: TRBV7-9; abundance: few; j_gene: TRBJ2-7
CDR3nt: TGTGCCATCAGCTCCACCAAGAGCTCCTACAATGAGCAGTTCTTC; CDR3aa: CAISSTKSSYNEQFF; d_gene: .; v_gene: TRBV10-3; abundance: .; j_gene: TRBJ2-1
CDR3nt: TGTGCCAGCAGCCTAGGCACAGGGTTTGCAGAGACCCAGTACTTC; CDR3aa: CASSLGTGFAETQYF; d_gene: .; v_gene: TRBV11-3; abundance: .; j_gene: TRBJ2-5
CDR3nt: TGTGCCAGCAGGGTAGGGGGTGAGCAGTTCTTC; CDR3aa: CASRVGGEQFF; d_gene: .; v_gene: TRBV6-2/TRBV6-3; abundance: few; j_gene: TRBJ2-1
CDR3nt: TGCAGTGCCTTGTCCGGGACAGGGGGCAATCAGCCCCAGCATTTT; CDR3aa: CSALSGTGGNQPQHF; d_gene: TRBD1; v_gene: TRBV20-1; abundance: .; j_gene: TRBJ1-5
CDR3nt: TGTGCCAGCAGTTTAAACAGGGGCGAGCAGTTCTTC; CDR3aa: CASSLNRGEQFF; d_gene: TRBD1; v_gene: TRBV27; abundance: .; j_gene: TRBJ2-1